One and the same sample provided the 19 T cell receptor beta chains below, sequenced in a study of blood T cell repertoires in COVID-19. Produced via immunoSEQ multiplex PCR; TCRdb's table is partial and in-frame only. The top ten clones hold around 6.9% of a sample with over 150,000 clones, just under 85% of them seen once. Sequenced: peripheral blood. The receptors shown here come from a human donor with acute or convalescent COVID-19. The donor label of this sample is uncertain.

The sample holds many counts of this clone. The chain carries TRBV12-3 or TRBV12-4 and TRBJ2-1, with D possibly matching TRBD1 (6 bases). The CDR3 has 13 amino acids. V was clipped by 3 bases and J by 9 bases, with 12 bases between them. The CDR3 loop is CASSFGQFSEQFF. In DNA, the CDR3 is TGTGCCAGCAGTTTCGGACAGTTTAGTGAGCAGTTCTTC.

The CDR3 loop reads CASSYGAGHNYGYTF. Here the CDR3 DNA reads TGTGCCAGCAGTTACGGGGCGGGGCATAACTATGGCTACACCTTC. The genes are TRBV6-5 and TRBJ1-2; maybe TRBD1 (5 bases). The CDR3 totals 15 residues. The ends were cut back, 2 bases at V and 1 base at J, with 11 bases in the middle. Germline CDR1 is MNHEY and CDR2 is SVGAGI.

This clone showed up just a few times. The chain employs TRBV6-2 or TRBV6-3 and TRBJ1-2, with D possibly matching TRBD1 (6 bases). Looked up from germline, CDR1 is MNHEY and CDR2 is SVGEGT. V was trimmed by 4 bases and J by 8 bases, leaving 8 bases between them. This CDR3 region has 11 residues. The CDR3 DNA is TGTGCCAGCAGTTTACAGGGAGGCTACACCTTC. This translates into CASSLQGGYTF.

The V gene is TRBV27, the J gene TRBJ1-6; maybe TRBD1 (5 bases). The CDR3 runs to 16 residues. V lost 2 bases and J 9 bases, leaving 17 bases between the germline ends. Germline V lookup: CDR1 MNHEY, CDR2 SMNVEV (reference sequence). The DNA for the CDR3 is TGTGCCAGCAGTTTAAGGAGTGGTGTCAGGGCTTCACCCCTCCACTTT. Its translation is CASSLRSGVRASPLHF.

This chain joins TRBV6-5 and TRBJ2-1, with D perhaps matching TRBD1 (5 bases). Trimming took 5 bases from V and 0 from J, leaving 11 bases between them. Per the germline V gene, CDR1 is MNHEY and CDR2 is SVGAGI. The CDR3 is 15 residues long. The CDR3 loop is CASSKQDRSYNEQFF. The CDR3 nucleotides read TGTGCCAGCAGTAAACAGGACCGCTCCTACAATGAGCAGTTCTTC.

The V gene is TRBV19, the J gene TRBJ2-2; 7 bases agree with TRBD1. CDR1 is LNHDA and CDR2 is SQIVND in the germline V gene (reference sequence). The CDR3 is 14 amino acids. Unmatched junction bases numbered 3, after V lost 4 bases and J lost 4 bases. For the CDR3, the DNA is TGTGCCAGTAGTACAGACAGGGCCACCGGGGAGCTGTTTTTT. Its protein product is CASSTDRATGELFF.

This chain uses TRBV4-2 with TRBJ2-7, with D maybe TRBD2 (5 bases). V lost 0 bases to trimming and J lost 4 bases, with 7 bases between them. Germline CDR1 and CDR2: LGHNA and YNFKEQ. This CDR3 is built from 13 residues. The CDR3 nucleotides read TGTGCCAGCAGCCAAGAGAGGAGGTACGAGCAGTACTTC. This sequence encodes CASSQERRYEQYF.

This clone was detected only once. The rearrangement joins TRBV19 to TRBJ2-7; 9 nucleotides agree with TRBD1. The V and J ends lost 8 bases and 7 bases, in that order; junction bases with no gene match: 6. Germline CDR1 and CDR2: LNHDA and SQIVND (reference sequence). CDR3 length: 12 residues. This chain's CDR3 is CASGDREGEQYF. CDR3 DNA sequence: TGTGCCAGTGGGGACAGGGAAGGGGAGCAGTACTTC. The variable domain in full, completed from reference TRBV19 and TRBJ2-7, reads DGGITQSPKYLFRKEGQNVTLSCEQNLNHDAMYWYRQDPGQGLRLIYYSQIVNDFQKGDIAEGYSVSREKKESFPLTVTSAQKNPTAFYLCASGDREGEQYFGPGTRLTVT.

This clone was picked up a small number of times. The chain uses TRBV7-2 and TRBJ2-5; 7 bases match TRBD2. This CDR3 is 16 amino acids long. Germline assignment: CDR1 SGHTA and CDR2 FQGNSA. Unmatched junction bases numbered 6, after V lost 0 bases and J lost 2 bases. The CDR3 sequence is CASSLATGGGQETQYF. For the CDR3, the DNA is TGTGCCAGCAGCTTAGCGACGGGAGGAGGGCAAGAGACCCAGTACTTC.

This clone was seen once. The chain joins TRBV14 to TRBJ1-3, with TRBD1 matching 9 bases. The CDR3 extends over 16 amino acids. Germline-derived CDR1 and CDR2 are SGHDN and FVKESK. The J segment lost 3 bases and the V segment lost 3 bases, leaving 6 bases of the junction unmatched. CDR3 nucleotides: TGTGCCAGCAGCCATATACAGGGGGCGGTTGGAAACACCATATATTTT. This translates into CASSHIQGAVGNTIYF.

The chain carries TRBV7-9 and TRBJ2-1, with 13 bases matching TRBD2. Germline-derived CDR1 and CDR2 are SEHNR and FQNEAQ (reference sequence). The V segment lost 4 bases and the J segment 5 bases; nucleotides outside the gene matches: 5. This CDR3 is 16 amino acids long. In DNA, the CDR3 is TGTGCCAGCAGCTATACTAGCGGGAGGGGGAACAATGAGCAGTTCTTC. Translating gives CASSYTSGRGNNEQFF.

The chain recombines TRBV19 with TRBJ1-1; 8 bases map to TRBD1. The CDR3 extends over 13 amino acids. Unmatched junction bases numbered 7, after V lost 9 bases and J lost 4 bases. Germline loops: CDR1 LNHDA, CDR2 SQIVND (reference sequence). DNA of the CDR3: TGTGCCAGCCAAACAGGGGGAGGCACTGAAGCTTTCTTT. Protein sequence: CASQTGGGTEAFF.

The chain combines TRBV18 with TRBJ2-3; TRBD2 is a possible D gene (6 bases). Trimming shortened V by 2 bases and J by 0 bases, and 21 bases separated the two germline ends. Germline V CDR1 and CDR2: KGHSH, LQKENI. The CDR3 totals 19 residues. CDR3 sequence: CASSPYPQTGATSTDTQYF. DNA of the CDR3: TGTGCCAGCTCACCATACCCCCAAACGGGAGCCACTAGCACAGATACGCAGTATTTT.

DNA of the CDR3: TGTGCCAGCAGTATGGACAGGCGGAACACTGAAGCTTTCTTT. Translation: CASSMDRRNTEAFF. This rearrangement joins TRBV5-4 to TRBJ1-1; 7 positions match TRBD1. After removal of 5 bases from V and 1 base from J, the junction contained 5 bases not matched to a gene. The CDR3 is 14 residues long. The germline V gene has CDR1 SGHNT and CDR2 YYREEE (reference sequence).

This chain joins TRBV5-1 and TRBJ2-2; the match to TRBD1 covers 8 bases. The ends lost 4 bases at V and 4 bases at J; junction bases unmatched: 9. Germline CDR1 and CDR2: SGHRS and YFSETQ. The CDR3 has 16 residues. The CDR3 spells CASSPTGETLTGELFF. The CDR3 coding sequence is TGCGCCAGCAGCCCGACAGGGGAAACACTCACCGGGGAGCTGTTTTTT. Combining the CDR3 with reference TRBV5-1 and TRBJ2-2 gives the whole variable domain KAGVTQTPRYLIKTRGQQVTLSCSPISGHRSVSWYQQTPGQGLQFLFEYFSETQRNKGNFPGRFSGRQFSNSRSEMNVSTLELGDSALYLCASSPTGETLTGELFFGEGSRLTVL.

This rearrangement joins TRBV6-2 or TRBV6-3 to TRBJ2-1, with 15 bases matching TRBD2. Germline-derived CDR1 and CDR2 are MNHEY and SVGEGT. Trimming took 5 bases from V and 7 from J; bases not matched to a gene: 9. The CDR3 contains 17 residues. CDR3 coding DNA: TGTGCCAGCAGTGGACTAGCGGGAGGGCCCCGGGGGAATGAGCAGTTCTTC. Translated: CASSGLAGGPRGNEQFF.

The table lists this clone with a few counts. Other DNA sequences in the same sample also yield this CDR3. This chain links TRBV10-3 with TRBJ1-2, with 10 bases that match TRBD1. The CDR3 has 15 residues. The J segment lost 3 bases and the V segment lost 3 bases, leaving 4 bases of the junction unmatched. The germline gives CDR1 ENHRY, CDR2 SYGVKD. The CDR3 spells CAISDPGQGDYGYTF. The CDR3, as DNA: TGTGCCATCAGTGACCCAGGACAGGGGGACTATGGCTACACCTTC.

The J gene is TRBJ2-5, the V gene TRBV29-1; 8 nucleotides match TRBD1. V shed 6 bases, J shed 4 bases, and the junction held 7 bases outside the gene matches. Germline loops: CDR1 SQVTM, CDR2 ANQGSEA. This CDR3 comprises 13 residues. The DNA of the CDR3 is TGCAGCGTGGACGGACAGGGCGGAGAGACCCAGTACTTC. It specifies CSVDGQGGETQYF.

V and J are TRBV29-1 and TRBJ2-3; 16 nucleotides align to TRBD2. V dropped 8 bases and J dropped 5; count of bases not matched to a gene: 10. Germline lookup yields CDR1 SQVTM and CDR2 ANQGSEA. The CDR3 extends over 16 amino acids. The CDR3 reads CSCRGTSGRAGDTQYF. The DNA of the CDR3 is TGCAGCTGCCGAGGGACTAGCGGGAGGGCGGGAGATACGCAGTATTTT.